The 11 T cell receptor beta chains reported below all come from one sample, sequenced in a study of OX40 agonist ivuxolimab in advanced cancers. Measured with immunoSEQ multiplex PCR; TCRdb has only the in-frame clones, and not every one. Of almost 90,000 clones detected, approximately 90% appear once; the ten largest clones hold around 1.6%. Sequenced material: CD4+ or CD8+ T cells sorted from blood, taken in a trial of the OX40 agonist ivuxolimab. The receptors derive from an adult with an advanced solid tumor such as melanoma, head and neck, liver or kidney cancer.

The J gene is TRBJ2-7, the V gene TRBV29-1; D gene unclear. Germline values: CDR1 SQVTM, CDR2 ANQGSEA. CDR3 length: 12 amino acids. V dropped 5 bases and J dropped 0 bases, with 8 bases sitting between them. The CDR3 DNA follows: TGCAGCGTTTCGGGTCCCTCCTACGAGCAGTACTTC. Translating it yields CSVSGPSYEQYF.

V usage is TRBV5-6 and J usage is TRBJ2-7, with TRBD1 matching over 10 bases. Germline V lookup: CDR1 SGHDT, CDR2 YYEEEE. The CDR3 runs 14 residues. J was trimmed by 5 bases and V by 4 bases; bases with no gene match: 6. The CDR3: CASSPRTGGHEQYF. CDR3 sequence (DNA): TGTGCCAGCAGCCCCCGGACAGGGGGACACGAGCAGTACTTC.

This sequence joins TRBV19 and TRBJ1-1; 10 nucleotides line up with TRBD1. The germline V gene encodes CDR1 LNHDA and CDR2 SQIVND (reference sequence). CDR3 length: 15 amino acids. Trimming removed 6 bases from V and 2 bases from J; junction bases left unmatched: 6. CDR3 nucleotide sequence: TGTGCCAGTAGAAGGGACAGGGGCATAAACACTGAAGCTTTCTTT. Translating it yields CASRRDRGINTEAFF. The full variable domain, with the rest looked up from reference TRBV19 and TRBJ1-1, is DGGITQSPKYLFRKEGQNVTLSCEQNLNHDAMYWYRQDPGQGLRLIYYSQIVNDFQKGDIAEGYSVSREKKESFPLTVTSAQKNPTAFYLCASRRDRGINTEAFFGQGTRLTVV.

The chain has TRBV7-6 and TRBJ2-5; possible D gene TRBD2, 5 bases. V gave up 7 bases and J gave up 7 bases, with 16 bases separating them. CDR3 length equals 13 residues. Germline assignment: CDR1 SGHVS and CDR2 FNYEAQ. CDR3 region: CASTERTVGTQYF. CDR3 nucleotide sequence: TGTGCCAGCACCGAGCGGACTGTAGGGACCCAGTACTTC.

The chain has TRBV5-1 and TRBJ2-7; D perhaps matches TRBD2 (6 bases). Trimming removed 6 bases at V and 2 bases at J, with 12 bases between. CDR3 size: 13 residues. Per the germline V gene, CDR1 is SGHRS and CDR2 is YFSETQ. As DNA, the CDR3 is TGCGCCAGCACCTCGGGGGTTACCTACGAGCAGTACTTC. Translated, it gives CASTSGVTYEQYF. The full variable domain, in which reference TRBV5-1 and TRBJ2-7 provide the parts outside the CDR3, is KAGVTQTPRYLIKTRGQQVTLSCSPISGHRSVSWYQQTPGQGLQFLFEYFSETQRNKGNFPGRFSGRQFSNSRSEMNVSTLELGDSALYLCASTSGVTYEQYFGPGTRLTVT.

The CDR3 DNA sequence: TGTGCCAGCAGCACCAGTAGGGGCGCGAGCTCCTACGAGCAGTACTTC. It specifies CASSTSRGASSYEQYF. V gene TRBV9 combines with J gene TRBJ2-7, with D possibly being TRBD1 (5 bases). CDR1 and CDR2 (germline): SGDLS, YYNGEE. Trimming took off 4 bases at V and 0 bases at J, with 17 bases between the two ends. The CDR3 is 16 residues long.

This chain connects TRBV5-6 to TRBJ2-1, with D perhaps given as TRBD1 or TRBD2 (5 bases each). The germline CDR1 and CDR2 sequences are SGHDT and YYEEEE. The V end was cut by 4 bases, the J end by 4 bases, with 15 bases between. The CDR3 runs to 15 residues. The CDR3 region is CASSPSGWTYNEQFF. CDR3 nucleotides: TGTGCCAGCAGCCCCTCAGGGTGGACTTACAATGAGCAGTTCTTC.

On this clone itself: The junction and the germline gene differ at one end; a read error may be behind it. CDR3 in DNA: TGTGCCAGCAGCCCCCCTAGCATAGATACGCAGTATTTT. This translates into CASSPPSIDTQYF. The chain couples TRBV5-4 to TRBJ2-3; D possibly corresponds to TRBD2 (5 bases). Germline CDR1 reads SGHNT; CDR2 reads YYREEE (reference sequence). The CDR3 has 13 amino acids.

V gene TRBV6-1 combines with J gene TRBJ2-2; D unresolved. The CDR3 spans 14 residues. V gave up 0 bases and J gave up 6 bases, with 8 bases separating them. Germline CDR1 MNHNS, CDR2 SASEGT. The CDR3 nucleotides are TGTGCCAGCAGTGAAGCGACCCCCTCCGGGGAGCTGTTTTTT. Encoded protein: CASSEATPSGELFF.

The chain combines TRBV25-1 with TRBJ2-2, with TRBD1 matching over 12 bases. V dropped 7 bases and J dropped 8; count of bases not matched to a gene: 14. Per the germline V gene, CDR1 is MGHDK and CDR2 is SYGVNS. The CDR3 extends over 17 amino acids. CDR3 coding DNA: TGTGCCAGCACCGCCTCACCGGGACAGGGGGCGGCAGGGGAGCTGTTTTTT. The encoded protein is CASTASPGQGAAGELFF.

Note on this clone: One junction end disagrees with the germline gene, perhaps due to a read error. The rearrangement joins TRBV7-7 to TRBJ2-1, with 11 bases that match TRBD1. CDR1 is SSHAT and CDR2 is FNYEAQ in the germline V gene (reference sequence). CDR3 length: 16 amino acids. The CDR3 DNA sequence: TGTGCTAGCAGCTTGGGGGACAGGGGGTCCGGCAATGAGCAGTTCTTC. Its translation: CASSLGDRGSGNEQFF.